This T cell receptor (beta chain) was documented in a study of T-cell memory formation after mild COVID-19. On the study more broadly: Each donor largely had its own TCR clusters. Study-wide results and limits: CD4+ contracting clones lay mainly in CM and EM, CD8+ ones in EMRA.

Libraries for TCRalpha and TCRbeta carried sample barcodes and unique molecular identifiers via 5'RACE. TCRdb re-called the 5' RACE reads through MiXCR, storing one row per CDR3 protein. The sample lists 400,000 to 450,000 distinct CDR3 sequences, about a sixth occurring once. This clonotype was seen only a few times. The antigen remains unidentified. The CDR3 is 14 residues long. V lost 3 bases to trimming and J lost 6 bases, with 12 bases between them. Germline loops: CDR1 SEHNR, CDR2 FQNEAQ (reference sequence). This receptor was identified in a man aged 18-30 years who had mild COVID-19 (a few samples of this study predate the infection). Cell type and time point are not known. V is TRBV7-9 and J is TRBJ2-1; the D gene is possibly TRBD1 (6 bases). Sequenced sample: PBMCs or a T cell subset sorted from them (not recorded which). CDR3 protein: CASSFEQGGNEQFF. The CDR3 DNA follows: TGTGCCAGCAGCTTCGAACAGGGTGGCAATGAGCAGTTCTTC. Combining the CDR3 with reference TRBV7-9 and TRBJ2-1 gives the whole variable domain DTGVSQNPRHKITKRGQNVTFRCDPISEHNRLYWYRQTLGQGPEFLTYFQNEAQLEKSRLLSDRFSAERPKGSFSTLEIQRTEQGDSAMYLCASSFEQGGNEQFFGPGTRLTVL.